The rows below give T cell receptor beta chains drawn from one sample of a study of vaccination and CD4 T cells after COVID-19. TCRdb redid the calling of the PCR reads with MiXCR, one entry per CDR3 protein. This table has tens of thousands of distinct CDR3 sequences, 30% to 45% appearing once. No antigen is known for these receptors. The sample consisted of CD4+ T cells from blood, cultured in vitro, taken about 7 months after SARS-CoV-2 vaccination. The source of these receptors is a human donor who had recovered from COVID-19. Both conserved end residues are part of each CDR3. Fields, in order: D gene, V gene, clone size, J gene, CDR3 protein, CDR3 DNA. A D gene is named only where the DNA matches it firmly. Clone size is given for some rows only: seen once, a few or many times, or a class if the clone is expanded.

-,TRBV28,-,TRBJ2-5,CASSLRSQETQYF,TGTGCCAGCTCCCTTAGGAGTCAAGAGACCCAGTACTTC
TRBD2,TRBV19,-,TRBJ2-7,CASSSGGLAGVFYEQYF,TGTGCCAGTAGTTCCGGCGGACTAGCGGGAGTCTTCTACGAGCAGTACTTC
-,TRBV28,few,TRBJ1-5,CASSLGGSFHQPQHF,TGTGCCAGCAGTTTAGGTGGCAGCTTCCATCAGCCCCAGCATTTT
-,TRBV6-5,-,TRBJ2-3,CASSYSLIDPTDTQYF,TGTGCCAGCAGTTACTCCTTGATAGACCCCACAGATACGCAGTATTTT
-,TRBV20-1,-,TRBJ1-2,CSAVTNIGTYGYTF,TGCAGTGCTGTGACAAATATCGGGACTTATGGCTACACCTTC
TRBD2,TRBV20-1,-,TRBJ2-7,CSANQEGLAGRLGEQYF,TGCAGTGCAAACCAAGAGGGACTAGCGGGAAGACTGGGCGAGCAGTACTTC
TRBD1,TRBV20-1,-,TRBJ2-7,CSARWTGGRTYEQYF,TGCAGTGCTAGGTGGACAGGGGGCAGAACCTACGAGCAGTACTTC
TRBD1,TRBV28,-,TRBJ2-1,CASSLSGQGQGNEQFF,TGTGCCAGCAGTTTATCGGGACAGGGGCAGGGTAATGAGCAGTTCTTC
TRBD1,TRBV27,-,TRBJ2-1,CASSPKRNQGAGQFF,TGTGCCAGCAGTCCCAAGAGGAATCAGGGGGCCGGGCAGTTCTTC
-,TRBV15,few,TRBJ1-5,CATSSLGGGNDQPQHF,TGTGCCACCAGCAGCCTAGGGGGGGGCAATGATCAGCCCCAGCATTTT
-,TRBV28,-,TRBJ2-1,CASSGREQFF,TGTGCCAGCAGCGGACGTGAGCAGTTCTTC
-,TRBV28,few,TRBJ1-2,CASSLRTNGYTF,TGTGCCAGCAGTTTAAGAACCAATGGCTACACCTTC
TRBD2,TRBV4-3,-,TRBJ2-3,CASSQDYSGETDTQYF,TGCGCCAGCAGCCAAGATTATAGCGGGGAAACAGATACGCAGTATTTT
-,TRBV6-1,-,TRBJ2-5,CASRCDRQETQYF,TGTGCCAGCAGGTGCGACAGACAAGAGACCCAGTACTTC
-,TRBV20-1,-,TRBJ2-5,CSARGRGPQETQYF,TGCAGTGCTAGAGGGAGGGGGCCCCAAGAGACCCAGTACTTC
TRBD2,TRBV15,-,TRBJ2-7,CASSERTSGNLVYEQYF,TGTGCCAGTAGTGAACGGACTAGCGGGAACCTAGTGTACGAGCAGTACTTC
TRBD2,TRBV7-8,-,TRBJ2-3,CASTPLAPAGYGADTQYF,TGTGCCAGCACCCCTTTAGCCCCAGCGGGGTATGGGGCAGATACGCAGTATTTT
TRBD1,TRBV19,-,TRBJ1-1,CASSTDRGRRAEAFF,TGTGCCAGTAGTACGGACAGGGGGCGGCGGGCTGAAGCTTTCTTT
-,TRBV6-1,-,TRBJ2-7,CAIGDAFYEQYF,TGTGCCATCGGCGACGCGTTCTACGAGCAGTACTTC
TRBD1,TRBV6-1,-,TRBJ2-7,CASSRQGATSYEQYF,TGTGCCAGCAGTCGACAGGGGGCTACCTCCTACGAGCAGTACTTC
TRBD1,TRBV7-9,-,TRBJ2-1,CASSLGQGLSYNEQFF,TGTGCCAGCAGCTTAGGACAGGGCTTATCCTACAATGAGCAGTTCTTC
-,TRBV21-1,-,TRBJ2-7,CASSKVRTRKYF,TGTGCCAGCAGCAAAGTACGAACCCGCAAGTACTTC
-,TRBV20-1,-,TRBJ2-1,CSASSTNEQFF,TGCAGTGCTAGCTCAACTAATGAGCAGTTCTTC
TRBD1,TRBV20-1,-,TRBJ2-3,CSAEPQGEGTDTQYF,TGCAGTGCTGAACCGCAGGGGGAAGGAACAGATACGCAGTATTTT
-,TRBV20-1,-,TRBJ1-3,CSASKGGAGNTIYF,TGCAGTGCTAGTAAAGGGGGGGCTGGAAACACCATATATTTT
TRBD2,TRBV29-1,-,TRBJ2-5,CSAGGGTETQYF,TGCAGCGCTGGGGGGGGAACAGAGACCCAGTACTTC
TRBD2,TRBV7-2,-,TRBJ2-1,CASRRTGTSGRASNEQFF,TGTGCCAGCAGACGTACCGGGACTAGCGGGAGGGCGTCCAATGAGCAGTTCTTC
-,TRBV10-3,few,TRBJ2-7,CAISEYGEQYF,TGTGCCATCAGTGAGTACGGCGAGCAGTACTTC
-,TRBV7-2,-,TRBJ2-5,CASSQPPRGETQYF,TGTGCCAGCAGCCAACCACCCCGGGGAGAGACCCAGTACTTC
-,TRBV15,-,TRBJ2-2,CATSRSGIRGPGELFF,TGTGCCACCAGCAGATCCGGGATTAGGGGCCCCGGGGAGCTGTTTTTT
-,TRBV20-1,few,TRBJ2-1,CSARGAVNEQFF,TGCAGTGCTAGAGGGGCTGTTAATGAGCAGTTCTTC
-,TRBV27,-,TRBJ1-5,CASSSVGGLGFQPQHF,TGTGCCAGCAGTTCCGTGGGGGGCTTGGGGTTTCAGCCCCAGCATTTT
TRBD2,TRBV20-1,-,TRBJ2-7,CSAGRPGLTYEQYF,TGCAGTGCCGGTAGGCCGGGACTAACCTACGAGCAGTACTTC
TRBD2,TRBV28,-,TRBJ2-1,CASGPFSGSSYNEQFF,TGTGCCAGCGGACCATTCAGCGGGAGCTCCTACAATGAGCAGTTCTTC
-,TRBV29-1,-,TRBJ1-2,CGVDTGIHGYTF,TGCGGCGTTGACACAGGGATCCATGGCTACACCTTC
-,TRBV7-9,few,TRBJ2-7,CASSLSSGSYEQYF,TGTGCCAGCAGCTTATCGTCAGGCAGCTACGAGCAGTACTTC
TRBD1,TRBV7-9,few,TRBJ1-1,CASSPRQGQLGEAFF,TGTGCCAGCAGCCCGAGACAGGGGCAGTTGGGTGAAGCTTTCTTT
-,TRBV6-1,-,TRBJ1-2,CASRPSPHRTNYGYTF,TGTGCCAGCAGGCCCTCTCCTCACAGGACTAACTATGGCTACACCTTC
-,TRBV28,-,TRBJ1-5,CASSFDGNQPQHF,TGTGCCAGCAGTTTCGATGGCAATCAGCCCCAGCATTTT
-,TRBV28,few,TRBJ2-5,CASRPPGAGETQYF,TGTGCCAGCAGACCGCCGGGGGCCGGGGAGACCCAGTACTTC
-,TRBV7-2,-,TRBJ1-1,CASSRTSQRGTEAFF,TGTGCCAGCAGCAGGACATCTCAGCGGGGCACTGAAGCTTTCTTT
TRBD1,TRBV29-1,-,TRBJ2-2,CSVRGQGVNGELFF,TGCAGCGTGCGCGGACAGGGAGTTAACGGGGAGCTGTTTTTT
-,TRBV20-1,-,TRBJ2-1,CSASWFWRDRPTEQFF,TGCAGTGCTAGTTGGTTCTGGCGGGATCGCCCCACGGAGCAGTTCTTC
-,TRBV6-2/TRBV6-3,-,TRBJ2-6,CASSYLGAGANVLTF,TGTGCCAGCAGTTACCTCGGGGCGGGGGCCAACGTCCTGACTTTC
-,TRBV7-2,-,TRBJ1-1,CASSSSYTEAFF,TGTGCCAGCAGCTCCAGTTACACTGAAGCTTTCTTT
TRBD1,TRBV28,-,TRBJ2-1,CTSGSRDRGNEQFF,TGTACCAGTGGCTCCCGGGACAGGGGCAATGAGCAGTTCTTC
-,TRBV28,few,TRBJ1-2,CASSLKNYGYTF,TGTGCCAGCAGCTTGAAGAACTATGGCTACACCTTC
TRBD1,TRBV28,-,TRBJ2-5,CASKQGARETQYF,TGTGCCAGTAAACAGGGGGCGCGGGAGACCCAGTACTTC
TRBD1,TRBV5-5,-,TRBJ2-6,CASSRQGNSGANVLTF,TGTGCCAGCAGCCGACAGGGGAACTCTGGGGCCAACGTCCTGACTTTC
TRBD2,TRBV7-6,-,TRBJ2-1,CASSPGLAGESSYNEQFF,TGTGCCAGCAGCCCCGGACTAGCGGGGGAAAGCTCCTACAATGAGCAGTTCTTC
-,TRBV11-3,-,TRBJ2-5,CASSSNGQSQETQYF,TGTGCCAGCAGCTCCAATGGACAGTCTCAGGAGACCCAGTACTTC
-,TRBV4-1,-,TRBJ1-6,CASRRRGAYNSPLHF,TGCGCCAGCAGGAGGAGGGGCGCCTATAATTCACCCCTCCACTTT
TRBD1,TRBV7-2,-,TRBJ2-2,CASSFGTGSRELFF,TGTGCCAGCAGCTTTGGGACAGGGAGTCGGGAGCTGTTTTTT
-,TRBV5-4,-,TRBJ1-2,CASSLGQNYGYTF,TGTGCCAGCAGCTTGGGGCAGAACTATGGCTACACCTTC
-,TRBV6-1,few,TRBJ1-5,CASSEGTVDQPQHF,TGTGCCAGCAGTGAGGGGACCGTAGATCAGCCCCAGCATTTT
TRBD1,TRBV6-1,-,TRBJ1-5,CANRKGQGSQPQHF,TGTGCCAACAGAAAAGGACAGGGAAGTCAGCCCCAGCATTTT
-,TRBV6-2/TRBV6-3,-,TRBJ2-7,CASRDPAGQACEQYF,TGTGCCAGCAGAGACCCCGCGGGGCAGGCCTGCGAGCAGTACTTC
-,TRBV20-1,-,TRBJ2-1,CSARNRLATHYNEQFF,TGCAGTGCTAGGAATCGTCTAGCCACCCACTACAATGAGCAGTTCTTC